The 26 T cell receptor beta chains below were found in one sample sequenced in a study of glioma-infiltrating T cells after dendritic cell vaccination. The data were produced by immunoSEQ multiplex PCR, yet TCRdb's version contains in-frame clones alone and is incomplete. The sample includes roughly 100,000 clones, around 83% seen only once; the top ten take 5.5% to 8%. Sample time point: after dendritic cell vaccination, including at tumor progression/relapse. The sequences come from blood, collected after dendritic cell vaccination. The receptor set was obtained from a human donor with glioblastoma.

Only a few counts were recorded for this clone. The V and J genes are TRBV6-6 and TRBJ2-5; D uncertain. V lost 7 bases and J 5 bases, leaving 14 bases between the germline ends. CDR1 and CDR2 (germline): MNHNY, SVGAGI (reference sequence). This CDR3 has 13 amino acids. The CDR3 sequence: CASKAPQRETQYF. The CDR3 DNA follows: TGTGCCAGCAAGGCCCCTCAGAGGGAGACCCAGTACTTC.

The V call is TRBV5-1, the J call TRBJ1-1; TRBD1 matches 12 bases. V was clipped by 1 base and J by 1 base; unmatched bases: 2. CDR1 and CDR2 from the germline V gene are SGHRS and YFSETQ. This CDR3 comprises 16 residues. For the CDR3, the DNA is TGCGCCAGCAGCTTGCAGGGACAGGGGGCGAACACTGAAGCTTTCTTT. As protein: CASSLQGQGANTEAFF.

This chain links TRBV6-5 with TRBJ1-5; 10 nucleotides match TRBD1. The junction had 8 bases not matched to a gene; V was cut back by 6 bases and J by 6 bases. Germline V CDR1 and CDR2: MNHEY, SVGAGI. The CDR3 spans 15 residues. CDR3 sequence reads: CASRDGDRGRQPQHF. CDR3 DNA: TGTGCCAGCAGGGACGGGGACAGGGGACGTCAGCCCCAGCATTTT.

The CDR3 loop is CASSADGLGGYTF. The CDR3 nucleotides are TGTGCCAGCAGCGCAGACGGGTTGGGTGGCTACACCTTC. V and J are TRBV5-5 and TRBJ1-2; D is ambiguous. The germline V and J ends were trimmed by 4 bases and 7 bases, with 14 bases remaining between them. CDR1 and CDR2 (germline): SGHKS, YYEKEE (reference sequence). This CDR3 is 13 amino acids long. The full variable domain, in which reference TRBV5-5 and TRBJ1-2 provide the parts outside the CDR3, is DAGVTQSPTHLIKTRGQQVTLRCSPISGHKSVSWYQQVLGQGPQFIFQYYEKEERGRGNFPDRFSARQFPNYSSELNVNALLLGDSALYLCASSADGLGGYTFGSGTRLTVV.

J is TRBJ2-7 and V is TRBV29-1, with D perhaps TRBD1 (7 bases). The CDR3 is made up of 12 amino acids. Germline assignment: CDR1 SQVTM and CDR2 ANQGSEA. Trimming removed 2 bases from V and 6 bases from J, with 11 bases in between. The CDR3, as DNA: TGCAGCGTTGAATCAGGGGGAGGCGAGCAGTACTTC. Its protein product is CSVESGGGEQYF.

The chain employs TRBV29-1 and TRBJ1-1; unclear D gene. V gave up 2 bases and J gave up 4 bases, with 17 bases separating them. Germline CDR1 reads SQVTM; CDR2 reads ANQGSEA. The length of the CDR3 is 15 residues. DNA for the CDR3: TGCAGCGTTGAACTGTTACCGGGGTCAGCCACTGAAGCTTTCTTT. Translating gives CSVELLPGSATEAFF. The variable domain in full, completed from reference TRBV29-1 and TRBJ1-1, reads SAVISQKPSRDICQRGTSLTIQCQVDSQVTMMFWYRQQPGQSLTLIATANQGSEATYESGFVIDKFPISRPNLTFSTLTVSNMSPEDSSIYLCSVELLPGSATEAFFGQGTRLTVV.

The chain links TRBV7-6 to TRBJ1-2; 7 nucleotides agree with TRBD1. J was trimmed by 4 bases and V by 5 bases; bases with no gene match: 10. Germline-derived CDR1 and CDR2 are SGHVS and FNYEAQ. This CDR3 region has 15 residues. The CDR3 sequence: CASSRITGDPYGYTF. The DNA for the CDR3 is TGTGCCAGCAGCCGCATCACAGGGGACCCCTATGGCTACACCTTC.

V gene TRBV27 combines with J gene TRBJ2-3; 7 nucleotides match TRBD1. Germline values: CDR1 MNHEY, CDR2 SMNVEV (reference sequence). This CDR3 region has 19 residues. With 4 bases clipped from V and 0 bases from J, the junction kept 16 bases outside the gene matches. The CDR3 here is CASSSAWGQTLISTDTQYF. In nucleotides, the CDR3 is TGTGCCAGCAGTTCGGCCTGGGGACAGACCTTGATTAGCACAGATACGCAGTATTTT.

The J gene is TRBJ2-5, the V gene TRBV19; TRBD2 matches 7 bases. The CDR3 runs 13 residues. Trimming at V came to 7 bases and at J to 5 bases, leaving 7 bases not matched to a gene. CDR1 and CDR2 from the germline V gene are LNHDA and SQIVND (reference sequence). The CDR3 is CASNLAEGETQYF. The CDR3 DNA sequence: TGTGCCAGTAACCTAGCGGAGGGGGAGACCCAGTACTTC.

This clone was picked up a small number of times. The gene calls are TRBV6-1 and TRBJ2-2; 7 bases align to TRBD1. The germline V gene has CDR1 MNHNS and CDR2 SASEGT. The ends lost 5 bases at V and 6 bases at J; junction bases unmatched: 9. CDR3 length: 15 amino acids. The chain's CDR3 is CASSPQTGSPGELFF. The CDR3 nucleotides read TGTGCCAGCAGTCCTCAGACAGGGAGCCCCGGGGAGCTGTTTTTT.

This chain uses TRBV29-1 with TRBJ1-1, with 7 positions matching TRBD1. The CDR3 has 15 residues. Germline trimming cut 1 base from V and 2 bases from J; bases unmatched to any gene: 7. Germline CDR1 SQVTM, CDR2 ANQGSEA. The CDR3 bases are TGCAGCGTTGAAGGGACGACAGGGCTTAACACTGAAGCTTTCTTT. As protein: CSVEGTTGLNTEAFF. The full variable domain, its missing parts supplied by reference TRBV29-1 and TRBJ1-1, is SAVISQKPSRDICQRGTSLTIQCQVDSQVTMMFWYRQQPGQSLTLIATANQGSEATYESGFVIDKFPISRPNLTFSTLTVSNMSPEDSSIYLCSVEGTTGLNTEAFFGQGTRLTVV.

CDR3 nucleotides: TGTGCCAGCTCACTCATATCGGCCGCGAGGGTTGAATATTTT. Its translation is CASSLISAARVEYF. The chain combines TRBV18 with TRBJ1-3; D is unclear. Germline lookup yields CDR1 KGHSH and CDR2 LQKENI. The germline V and J ends were trimmed by 4 bases and 15 bases, with 22 bases remaining between them. The CDR3 runs to 14 residues.

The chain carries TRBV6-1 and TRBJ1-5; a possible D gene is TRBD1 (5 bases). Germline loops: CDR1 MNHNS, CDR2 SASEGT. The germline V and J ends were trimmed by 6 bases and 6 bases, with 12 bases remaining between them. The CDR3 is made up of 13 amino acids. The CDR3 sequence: CASRPGGTQPQHF. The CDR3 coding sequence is TGTGCCAGCAGACCCGGGGGGACTCAGCCCCAGCATTTT.

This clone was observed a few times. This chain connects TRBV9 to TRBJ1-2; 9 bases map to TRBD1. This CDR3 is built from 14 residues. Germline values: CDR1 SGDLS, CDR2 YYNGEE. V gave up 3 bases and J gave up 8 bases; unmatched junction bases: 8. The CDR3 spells CASSAGQGLGGYTF. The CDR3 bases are TGTGCCAGCAGCGCGGGACAGGGCTTAGGGGGCTACACCTTC. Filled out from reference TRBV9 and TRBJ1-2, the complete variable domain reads DSGVTQTPKHLITATGQRVTLRCSPRSGDLSVYWYQQSLDQGLQFLIQYYNGEERAKGNILERFSAQQFPDLHSELNLSSLELGDSALYFCASSAGQGLGGYTFGSGTRLTVV.

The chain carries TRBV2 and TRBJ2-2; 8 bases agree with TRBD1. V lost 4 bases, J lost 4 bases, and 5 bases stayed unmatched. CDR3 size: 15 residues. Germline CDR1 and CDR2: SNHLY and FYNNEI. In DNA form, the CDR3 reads TGTGCCAGCAGTGGGGGGACAGGTCGCACCGGGGAGCTGTTTTTT. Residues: CASSGGTGRTGELFF.

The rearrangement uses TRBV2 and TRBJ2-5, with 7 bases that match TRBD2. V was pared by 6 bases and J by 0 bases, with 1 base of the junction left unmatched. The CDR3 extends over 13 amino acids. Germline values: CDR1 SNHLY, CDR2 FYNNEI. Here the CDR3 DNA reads TGTGCCAGCAGGGGGGGGAACCAAGAGACCCAGTACTTC. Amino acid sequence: CASRGGNQETQYF.

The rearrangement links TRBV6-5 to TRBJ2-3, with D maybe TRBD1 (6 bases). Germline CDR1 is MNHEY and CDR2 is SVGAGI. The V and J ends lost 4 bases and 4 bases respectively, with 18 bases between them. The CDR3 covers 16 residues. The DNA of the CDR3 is TGTGCCAGCAGTTTAGAATTCCGGGACACCTCAGATACGCAGTATTTT. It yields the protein CASSLEFRDTSDTQYF.

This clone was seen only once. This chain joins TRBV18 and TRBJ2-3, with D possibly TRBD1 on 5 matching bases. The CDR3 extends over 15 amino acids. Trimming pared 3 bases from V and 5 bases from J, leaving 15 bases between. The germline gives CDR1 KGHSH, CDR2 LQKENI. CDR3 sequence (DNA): TGTGCCAGCTCACCGGGGCAGGGTAATAGAGATACGCAGTATTTT. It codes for CASSPGQGNRDTQYF.

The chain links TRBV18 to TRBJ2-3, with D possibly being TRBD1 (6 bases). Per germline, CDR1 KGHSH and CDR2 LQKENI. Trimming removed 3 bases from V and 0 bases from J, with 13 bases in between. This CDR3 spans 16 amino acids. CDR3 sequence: CASSPGGAGSTDTQYF. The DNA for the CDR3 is TGTGCCAGCTCACCTGGGGGCGCCGGCAGCACAGATACGCAGTATTTT.

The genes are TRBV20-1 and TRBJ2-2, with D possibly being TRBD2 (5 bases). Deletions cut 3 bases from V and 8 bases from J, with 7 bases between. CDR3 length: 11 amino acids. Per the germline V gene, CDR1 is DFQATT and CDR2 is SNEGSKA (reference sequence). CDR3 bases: TGCAGTGCTAGTTCGGGGGGGGAGCTGTTTTTT. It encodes CSASSGGELFF.

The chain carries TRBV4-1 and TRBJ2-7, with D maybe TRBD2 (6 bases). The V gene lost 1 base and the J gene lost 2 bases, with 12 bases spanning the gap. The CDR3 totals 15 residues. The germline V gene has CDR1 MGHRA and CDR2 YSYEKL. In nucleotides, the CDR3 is TGCGCCAGCAGCCAAGGGCAGGGACTCACCTACGAGCAGTACTTC. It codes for CASSQGQGLTYEQYF.

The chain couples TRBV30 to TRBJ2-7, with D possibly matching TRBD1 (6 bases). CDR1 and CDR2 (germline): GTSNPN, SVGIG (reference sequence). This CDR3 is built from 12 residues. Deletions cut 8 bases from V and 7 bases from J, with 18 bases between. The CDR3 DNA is TGTGCCGGTGCAGGGGATACCGGTGAGCAGTACTTC. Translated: CAGAGDTGEQYF.

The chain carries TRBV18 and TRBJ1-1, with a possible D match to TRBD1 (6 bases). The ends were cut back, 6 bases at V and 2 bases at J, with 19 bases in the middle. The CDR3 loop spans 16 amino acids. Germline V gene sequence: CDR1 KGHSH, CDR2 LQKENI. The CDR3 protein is CASSSRSGGANTEAFF. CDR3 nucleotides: TGTGCCAGCTCGTCGAGGAGTGGGGGCGCCAACACTGAAGCTTTCTTT. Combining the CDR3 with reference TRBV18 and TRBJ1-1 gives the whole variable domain NAGVMQNPRHLVRRRGQEARLRCSPMKGHSHVYWYRQLPEEGLKFMVYLQKENIIDESGMPKERFSAEFPKEGPSILRIQQVVRGDSAAYFCASSSRSGGANTEAFFGQGTRLTVV.

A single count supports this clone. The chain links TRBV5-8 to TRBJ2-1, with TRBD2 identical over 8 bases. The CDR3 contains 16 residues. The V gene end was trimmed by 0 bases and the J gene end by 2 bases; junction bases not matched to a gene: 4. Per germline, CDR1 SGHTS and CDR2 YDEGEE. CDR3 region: CASSLDASGPYNEQFF. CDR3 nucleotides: TGTGCCAGCAGCTTGGATGCTAGCGGGCCCTACAATGAGCAGTTCTTC. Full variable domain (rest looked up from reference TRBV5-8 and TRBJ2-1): EAGVTQSPTHLIKTRGQQATLRCSPISGHTSVYWYQQALGLGLQFLLWYDEGEERNRGNFPPRFSGRQFPNYSSELNVNALELEDSALYLCASSLDASGPYNEQFFGPGTRLTVL.

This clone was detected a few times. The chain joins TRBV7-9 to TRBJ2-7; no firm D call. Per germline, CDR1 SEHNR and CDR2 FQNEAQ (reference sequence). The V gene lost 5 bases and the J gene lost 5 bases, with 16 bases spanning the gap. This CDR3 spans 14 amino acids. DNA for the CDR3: TGTGCCAGCAGCCCCCCCAGACTTTTTGACGAGCAGTACTTC. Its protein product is CASSPPRLFDEQYF.

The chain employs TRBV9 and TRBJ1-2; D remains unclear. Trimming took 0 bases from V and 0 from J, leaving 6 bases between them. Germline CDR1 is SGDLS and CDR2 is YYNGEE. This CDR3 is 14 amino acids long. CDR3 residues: CASSVVQSNYGYTF. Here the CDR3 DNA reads TGTGCCAGCAGCGTAGTACAGTCTAACTATGGCTACACCTTC.